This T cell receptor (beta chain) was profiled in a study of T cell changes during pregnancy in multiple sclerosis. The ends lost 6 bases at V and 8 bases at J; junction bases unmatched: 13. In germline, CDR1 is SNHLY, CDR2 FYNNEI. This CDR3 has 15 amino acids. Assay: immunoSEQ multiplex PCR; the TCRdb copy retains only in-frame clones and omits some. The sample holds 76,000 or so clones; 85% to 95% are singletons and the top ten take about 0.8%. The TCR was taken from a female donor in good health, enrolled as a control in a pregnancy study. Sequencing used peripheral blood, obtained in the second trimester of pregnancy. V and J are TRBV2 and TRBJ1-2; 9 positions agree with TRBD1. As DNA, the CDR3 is TGTGCCAGCAGAGCCCGGGACAGGGAGGTGAGAGGCTACACCTTC. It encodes CASRARDREVRGYTF.